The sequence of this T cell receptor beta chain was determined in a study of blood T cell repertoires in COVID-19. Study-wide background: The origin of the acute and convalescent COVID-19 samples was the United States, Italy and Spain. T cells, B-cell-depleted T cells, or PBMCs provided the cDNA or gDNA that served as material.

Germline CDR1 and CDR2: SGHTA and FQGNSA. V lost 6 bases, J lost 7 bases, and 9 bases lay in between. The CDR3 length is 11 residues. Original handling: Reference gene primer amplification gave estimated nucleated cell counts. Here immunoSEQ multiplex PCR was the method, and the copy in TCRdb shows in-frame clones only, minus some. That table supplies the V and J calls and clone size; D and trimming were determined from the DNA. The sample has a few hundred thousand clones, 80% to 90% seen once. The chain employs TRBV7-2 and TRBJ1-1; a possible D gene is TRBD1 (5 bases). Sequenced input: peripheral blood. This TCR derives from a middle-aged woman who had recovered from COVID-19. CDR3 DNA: TGTGCCAGCAGACAGGAGATTGAAGCTTTCTTT. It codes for CASRQEIEAFF.